This entry describes one TCR beta chain. Its antigen is not identified. TCRdb's table, derived via immunoSEQ multiplex PCR, lists solely in-frame clones and lacks some. In the table there are about 130,000 clones, 85% to 95% of which are singletons. This specimen belongs to a study of OX40 agonist ivuxolimab in advanced cancers. Study summary: Dose-escalation subjects each had hepatocellular carcinoma, melanoma, renal cell or head and neck cancer. Study-wide results and caveats: Averaging showed that CD8+ T cells had more expanded clones than CD4+ did.

V shed 4 bases and J 1 base; nucleotides not matched to a gene: 6. The CDR3 covers 16 residues. Germline CDR1 and CDR2: SGHNT and YYREEE (reference sequence). The chain carries TRBV5-4 and TRBJ2-1; 9 nucleotides line up with TRBD2. This receptor was identified in an adult with an advanced solid tumor such as melanoma, head and neck, liver or kidney cancer. This specimen consisted of CD4+ or CD8+ T cells sorted from blood, obtained in a trial of the OX40 agonist ivuxolimab. The CDR3, as DNA: TGTGCCAGCAGCCCGACTAGCGGCCGATCCTACAATGAGCAGTTCTTC. Protein product: CASSPTSGRSYNEQFF.